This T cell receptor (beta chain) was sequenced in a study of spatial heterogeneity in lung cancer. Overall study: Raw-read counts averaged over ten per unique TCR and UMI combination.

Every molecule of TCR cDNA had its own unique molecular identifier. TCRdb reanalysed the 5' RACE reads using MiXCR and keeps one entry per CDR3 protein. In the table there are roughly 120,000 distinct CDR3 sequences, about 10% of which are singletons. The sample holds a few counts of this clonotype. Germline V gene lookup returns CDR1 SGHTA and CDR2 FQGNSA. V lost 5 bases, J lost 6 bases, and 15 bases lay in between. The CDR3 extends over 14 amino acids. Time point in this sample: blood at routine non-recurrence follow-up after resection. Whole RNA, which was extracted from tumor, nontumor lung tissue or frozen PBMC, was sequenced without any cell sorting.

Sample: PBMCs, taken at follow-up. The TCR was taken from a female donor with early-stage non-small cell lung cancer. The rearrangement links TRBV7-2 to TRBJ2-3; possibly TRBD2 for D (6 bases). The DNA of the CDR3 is TGTGCCAGCAGCCGGGGACTCGTGTGGGATACGCAGTATTTT. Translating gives CASSRGLVWDTQYF.